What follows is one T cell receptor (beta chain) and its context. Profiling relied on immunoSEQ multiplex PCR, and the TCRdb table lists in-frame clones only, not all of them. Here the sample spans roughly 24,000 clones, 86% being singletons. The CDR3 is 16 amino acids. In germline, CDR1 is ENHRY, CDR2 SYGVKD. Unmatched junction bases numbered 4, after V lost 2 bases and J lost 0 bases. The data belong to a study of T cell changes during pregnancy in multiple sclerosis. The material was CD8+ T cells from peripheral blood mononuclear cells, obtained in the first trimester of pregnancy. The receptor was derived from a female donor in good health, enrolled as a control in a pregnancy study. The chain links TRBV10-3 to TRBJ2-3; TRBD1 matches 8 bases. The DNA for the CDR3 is TGTGCCATCAGTGAGCCGGACAGGGCTAGCACAGATACGCAGTATTTT. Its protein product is CAISEPDRASTDTQYF.